This is a list of T cell receptor beta chains from one sample in a study of shared clonotypes between healthy human individuals. Libraries were prepared by immunoSEQ multiplex PCR; TCRdb keeps only in-frame clonotypes and omits some of them. The sample has 2,100,000 or so clones, almost 96% seen once. The sequenced sample was naive CD4+ T cells sorted from blood. The source of these receptors is a man younger than 30 in good health. The CDR3 runs from the conserved cysteine through the conserved F or W. D genes are given only for firm matches. For some rows the clone size is stated as once, few or many, or as a class when expanded; others skip it.

d_gene	v_gene	j_gene	abundance	CDR3aa	CDR3nt
.	TRBV5-1	TRBJ2-7	.	CASSREGAYEQYF	TGCGCCAGCAGCAGGGAGGGGGCCTACGAGCAGTACTTC
TRBD1	TRBV2	TRBJ2-5	.	CASSGQGAQLETQYF	TGTGCCAGCAGTGGACAGGGAGCCCAATTAGAGACCCAGTACTTC
.	TRBV10-3	TRBJ2-7	.	CAISGSGLNEQYF	TGTGCCATCAGTGGGTCAGGGCTGAACGAGCAGTACTTC
TRBD1	TRBV7-9	TRBJ1-6	.	CASSPGQGYNSPLHF	TGTGCCAGCAGCCCAGGACAGGGCTATAATTCACCCCTCCACTTT
TRBD2	TRBV19	TRBJ2-1	.	CASSISGSSYNEQFF	TGTGCCAGTAGTATTAGCGGGAGCTCCTACAATGAGCAGTTCTTC
TRBD2	TRBV5-1	TRBJ2-1	.	CASSTDPPGGLYNEQFF	TGCGCCAGCAGCACCGACCCGCCGGGGGGGCTATACAATGAGCAGTTCTTC
TRBD1	TRBV27	TRBJ1-6	.	CASSLGTGVYNSPLHF	TGTGCCAGCAGTTTAGGGACAGGGGTCTATAATTCACCCCTCCACTTT
.	TRBV20-1	TRBJ1-4	.	CSAGAWAKLFF	TGCAGTGCGGGGGCGTGGGCAAAACTGTTTTTT
.	TRBV5-1	TRBJ1-1	.	CASSLDGGGLGTEAFF	TGCGCCAGCAGCTTGGACGGGGGCGGGTTGGGCACTGAAGCTTTCTTT
TRBD2	TRBV18	TRBJ2-1	.	CASSPYSPGLAGEKSYNEQFF	TGTGCCAGCTCACCTTATTCGCCGGGACTAGCGGGAGAAAAGTCCTACAATGAGCAGTTCTTC
.	TRBV6-5	TRBJ2-1	.	CASSLEGRYNEQFF	TGTGCCAGCAGTTTGGAGGGCCGGTACAATGAGCAGTTCTTC
.	TRBV7-2	TRBJ1-3	.	CASSLGTGPPNGNTIYF	TGTGCCAGCAGCTTGGGCACAGGGCCGCCGAACGGAAACACCATATATTTT
.	TRBV30	TRBJ1-5	.	CAWSVVGVGQPQHF	TGTGCCTGGAGTGTAGTGGGGGTTGGTCAGCCCCAGCATTTT
TRBD2	TRBV10-1	TRBJ2-3	once	CASSESGLATDTQYF	TGCGCCAGCAGTGAGTCGGGACTAGCGACAGATACGCAGTATTTT
.	TRBV18	TRBJ1-1	.	CAGRGMNTEAFF	TGTGCGGGAAGGGGTATGAACACTGAAGCTTTCTTT
.	TRBV19	TRBJ1-5	.	CASSISTGNQPQHF	TGTGCCAGTAGTATATCCACAGGGAATCAGCCCCAGCATTTT
.	TRBV7-2	TRBJ2-1	.	CASSYHGGEQFF	TGTGCCAGCAGCTACCATGGTGGGGAGCAGTTCTTC
TRBD1	TRBV9	TRBJ2-1	.	CASSGDRGYNEQFF	TGTGCCAGCAGCGGGGACAGGGGGTACAATGAGCAGTTCTTC
.	TRBV10-2	TRBJ2-4	.	CASGLSQAKNIQYF	TGCGCCAGCGGACTATCTCAAGCCAAAAACATTCAGTACTTC
TRBD2	TRBV9	TRBJ2-7	.	CASSGLDSNYEQYF	TGTGCCAGCAGTGGACTAGATTCTAATTACGAGCAGTACTTC
.	TRBV10-3	TRBJ1-1	.	CAISGVGGGTEAFF	TGTGCCATCAGTGGGGTGGGGGGTGGCACTGAAGCTTTCTTT
.	TRBV5-4	TRBJ1-1	.	CASSLLTEVGAFF	TGTGCCAGCAGCTTACTGACAGAGGTTGGGGCTTTCTTT
.	TRBV6-8	TRBJ2-1	.	CASSTGKGPTMGANNEQFF	TGTGCCAGCAGCACAGGGAAAGGGCCAACAATGGGGGCCAACAATGAGCAGTTCTTC
.	TRBV6-5	TRBJ2-1	.	CASSYSGTVYNEQFF	TGTGCCAGCAGTTACTCGGGGACTGTTTACAATGAGCAGTTCTTC
.	TRBV4-1	TRBJ2-1	.	CASSHQTGRGAYNEQFF	TGCGCCAGCAGCCATCAAACGGGGAGGGGGGCGTACAATGAGCAGTTCTTC
.	TRBV29-1	TRBJ1-2	.	CSVGGGLGYGYTF	TGCAGCGTTGGGGGTGGTCTAGGCTATGGCTACACCTTC
.	TRBV6-1	TRBJ1-2	.	CASSEVWGYTF	TGTGCCAGCAGTGAAGTTTGGGGCTACACCTTC
TRBD2	TRBV4-1	TRBJ2-5	.	CASSPTSGGALETQYF	TGCGCCAGCAGCCCAACTAGCGGGGGGGCCCTAGAGACCCAGTACTTC
.	TRBV28	TRBJ2-6	.	CASSLLTTLGGGANVLTF	TGTGCCAGCAGTTTACTCACAACTTTAGGGGGTGGGGCCAACGTCCTGACTTTC
.	TRBV4-3	TRBJ2-7	.	CASSQEPSSYEQYF	TGCGCCAGCAGCCAAGAACCGAGCTCCTACGAGCAGTACTTC
.	TRBV6-6	TRBJ1-5	.	CASRAGVNQPQHF	TGTGCCAGCAGGGCAGGAGTCAATCAGCCCCAGCATTTT